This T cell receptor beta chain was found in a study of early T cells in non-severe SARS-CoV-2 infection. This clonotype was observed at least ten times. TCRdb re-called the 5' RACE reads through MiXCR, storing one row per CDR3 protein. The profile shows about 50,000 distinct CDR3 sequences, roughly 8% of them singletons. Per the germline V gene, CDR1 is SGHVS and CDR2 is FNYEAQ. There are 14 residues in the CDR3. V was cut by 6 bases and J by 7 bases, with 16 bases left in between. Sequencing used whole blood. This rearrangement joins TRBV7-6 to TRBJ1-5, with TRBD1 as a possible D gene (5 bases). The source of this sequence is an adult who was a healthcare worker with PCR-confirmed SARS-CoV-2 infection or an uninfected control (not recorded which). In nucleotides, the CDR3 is TGTGCCAGCAGTTTGGTCCAGGGCGGACAGCCCCAGCATTTT. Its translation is CASSLVQGGQPQHF.